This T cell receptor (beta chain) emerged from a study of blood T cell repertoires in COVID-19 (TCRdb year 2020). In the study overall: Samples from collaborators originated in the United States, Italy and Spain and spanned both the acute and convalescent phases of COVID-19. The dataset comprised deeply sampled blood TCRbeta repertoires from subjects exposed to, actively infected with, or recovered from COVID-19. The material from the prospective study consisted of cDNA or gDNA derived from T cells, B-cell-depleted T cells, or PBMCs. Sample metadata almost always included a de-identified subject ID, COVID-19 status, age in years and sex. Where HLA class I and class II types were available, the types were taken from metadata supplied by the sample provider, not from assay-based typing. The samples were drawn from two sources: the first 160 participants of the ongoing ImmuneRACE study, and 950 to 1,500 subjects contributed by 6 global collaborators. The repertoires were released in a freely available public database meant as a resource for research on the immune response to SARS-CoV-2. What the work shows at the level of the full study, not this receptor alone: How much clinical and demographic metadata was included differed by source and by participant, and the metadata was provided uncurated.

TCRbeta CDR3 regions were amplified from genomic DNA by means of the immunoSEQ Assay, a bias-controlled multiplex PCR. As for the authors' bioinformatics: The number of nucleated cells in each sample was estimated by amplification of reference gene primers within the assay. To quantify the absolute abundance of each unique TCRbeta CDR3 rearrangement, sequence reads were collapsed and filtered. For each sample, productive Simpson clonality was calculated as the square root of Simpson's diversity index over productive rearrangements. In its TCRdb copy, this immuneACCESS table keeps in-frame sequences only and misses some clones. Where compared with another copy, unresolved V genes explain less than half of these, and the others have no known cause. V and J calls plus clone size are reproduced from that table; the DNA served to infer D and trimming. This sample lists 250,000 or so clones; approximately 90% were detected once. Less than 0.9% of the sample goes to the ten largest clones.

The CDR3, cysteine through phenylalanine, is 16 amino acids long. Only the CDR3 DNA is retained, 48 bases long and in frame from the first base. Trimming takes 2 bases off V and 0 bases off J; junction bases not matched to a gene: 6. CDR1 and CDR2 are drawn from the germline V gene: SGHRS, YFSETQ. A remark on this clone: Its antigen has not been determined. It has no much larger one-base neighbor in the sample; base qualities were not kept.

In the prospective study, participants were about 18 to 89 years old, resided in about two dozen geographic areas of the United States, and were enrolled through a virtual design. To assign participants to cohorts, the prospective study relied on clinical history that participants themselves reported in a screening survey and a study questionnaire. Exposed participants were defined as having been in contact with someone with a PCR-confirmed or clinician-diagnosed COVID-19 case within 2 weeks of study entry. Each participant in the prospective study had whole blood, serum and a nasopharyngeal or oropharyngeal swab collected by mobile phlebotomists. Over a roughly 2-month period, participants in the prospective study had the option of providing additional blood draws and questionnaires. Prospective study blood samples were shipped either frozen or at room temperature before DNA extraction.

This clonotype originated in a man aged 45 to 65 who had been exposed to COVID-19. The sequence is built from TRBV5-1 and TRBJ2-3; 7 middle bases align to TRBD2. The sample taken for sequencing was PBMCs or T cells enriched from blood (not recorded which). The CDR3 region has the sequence CASSFASGHSTDTQYF. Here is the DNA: TGCGCCAGCAGCTTCGCTAGCGGCCATAGCACAGATACGCAGTATTTT.